This T cell receptor beta chain is from a study of T cell repertoires in cytomegalovirus infection (dated by TCRdb to the late 2010s). Background on the whole study: The HLA type of each donor mattered for the analysis, because public TCR beta signatures pointed to carriage of CMV infection along with the matching HLA type.

Overall results and qualifications from the work: The ex vivo response was dominated by HLA-C-restricted CMV-specific TCR beta clonotypes, which also provided the single most frequent clonotype in two of eight donors. Carriers of CMV infection plus the relevant HLA type were discriminated by the cumulative frequency of public TCR beta family members in the study cohort and in an independent 352-donor cohort.

Sequencing took place on an Illumina HiSeq 1500. TCRdb reprocessing: public reads trimmed at Q25 with fastp, clones called with MiXCR, in-frame beta chains kept. All rows with the same CDR3 protein become a single entry with the most common DNA and genes. The sample contains over 150,000 distinct CDR3 sequences, about 18% of them found a single time. The top ten constitute 25% of the sample. Notes on this clonotype: Its antigen is currently not known. Base quality data are lacking; no much larger clone is found one base away.

Germline trimming: 6 bases from V, 6 bases from J; junction bases outside gene matches: 10. The CDR3 has 15 amino acids, counting the end cysteine and phenylalanine. Only the CDR3 DNA stays, 45 bases, in frame from base 1. In the germline V gene (reference sequence), CDR1 corresponds to SEHNR and CDR2 to FQNEAQ. The receptor comes from a human donor in good health (CMV status not recorded). Some clones in this sample may be carry-over from other donors' samples. Sequencing was performed on CD8+ T cells from PBMCs. The chain was built from TRBV7-9 and TRBJ2-5, with 10 bases in between that match TRBD2. The bases read TGTGCCAGCAGACGGCCCGGGACTAGCGATAAGACCCAGTACTTC. This yields the protein CASRRPGTSDKTQYF.